These T cell receptor beta chains were read from a single sample in a study of shared clonotypes between healthy human individuals. Produced via immunoSEQ multiplex PCR; TCRdb's table is partial and in-frame only. The sample carries roughly 2.5 million clones, roughly 92% recorded once. The sequenced sample was naive CD4+ T cells sorted from blood. These receptors originate from a man between 18 and 35 years old in good health. Each CDR3 is given with its conserved first and last residue. Fields, in order: V gene, J gene, clone size, D gene, CDR3 length, CDR3 protein, CDR3 DNA. D genes are given only for firm matches. Size is omitted from some rows. Given values are once, few, many or a class for expanded clones.

v_call: TRBV14; j_call: TRBJ1-1; clone_size: .; d_call: TRBD1; cdr3_length: 17; cdr3_aa: CATHHTTGTTLNTEAFF; cdr3_nt: TGTGCTACCCACCACACGACAGGGACTACGCTGAACACTGAAGCTTTCTTT
v_call: TRBV11-3; j_call: TRBJ2-1; clone_size: .; d_call: TRBD2; cdr3_length: 17; cdr3_aa: CASSPRLAGGLINEQFF; cdr3_nt: TGTGCCAGCAGCCCCCGGCTAGCGGGGGGGCTCATCAATGAGCAGTTCTTC
v_call: TRBV7-2; j_call: TRBJ2-2; clone_size: .; d_call: .; cdr3_length: 15; cdr3_aa: CASSRKDGLPGELFF; cdr3_nt: TGTGCCAGCAGCCGTAAGGACGGGCTCCCCGGGGAGCTGTTTTTT
v_call: TRBV9; j_call: TRBJ2-3; clone_size: .; d_call: .; cdr3_length: 17; cdr3_aa: CASSVAPGGSSTDTQYF; cdr3_nt: TGTGCCAGCAGCGTAGCCCCAGGAGGATCTAGCACAGATACGCAGTATTTT
v_call: TRBV18; j_call: TRBJ2-2; clone_size: .; d_call: .; cdr3_length: 16; cdr3_aa: CASSPPNRRDAGELFF; cdr3_nt: TGTGCCAGCTCACCACCGAATCGGCGCGACGCCGGGGAGCTGTTTTTT
v_call: TRBV5-6; j_call: TRBJ1-1; clone_size: .; d_call: .; cdr3_length: 15; cdr3_aa: CASSQLPGTDTEAFF; cdr3_nt: TGTGCCAGCAGCCAACTACCCGGCACTGACACTGAAGCTTTCTTT
v_call: TRBV7-2; j_call: TRBJ2-5; clone_size: once; d_call: TRBD2; cdr3_length: 15; cdr3_aa: CASSVDGTNEWAQYF; cdr3_nt: TGTGCCAGCAGCGTAGACGGGACTAACGAGTGGGCCCAGTACTTC
v_call: TRBV5-1; j_call: TRBJ1-1; clone_size: .; d_call: TRBD1; cdr3_length: 15; cdr3_aa: CASSSPTGLNTEAFF; cdr3_nt: TGCGCCAGCAGCTCCCCGACAGGGTTGAACACTGAAGCTTTCTTT
v_call: TRBV10-3; j_call: TRBJ2-2; clone_size: few; d_call: .; cdr3_length: 14; cdr3_aa: CAISESRGSGELFF; cdr3_nt: TGTGCCATCAGTGAGTCAAGGGGGTCCGGGGAGCTGTTTTTT
v_call: TRBV10-1; j_call: TRBJ1-1; clone_size: .; d_call: .; cdr3_length: 14; cdr3_aa: CASSESGETTEAFF; cdr3_nt: TGCGCCAGCAGTGAGTCAGGTGAAACCACTGAAGCTTTCTTT
v_call: TRBV19; j_call: TRBJ2-3; clone_size: .; d_call: .; cdr3_length: 14; cdr3_aa: CASRHRGSTDTQYF; cdr3_nt: TGTGCCAGTAGACATCGGGGGAGCACAGATACGCAGTATTTT
v_call: TRBV7-8; j_call: TRBJ1-2; clone_size: .; d_call: TRBD1; cdr3_length: 16; cdr3_aa: CASSLGQGLTNYGYTF; cdr3_nt: TGTGCCAGCAGCTTAGGACAGGGGCTAACTAACTATGGCTACACCTTC
v_call: TRBV6-1; j_call: TRBJ1-3; clone_size: .; d_call: .; cdr3_length: 15; cdr3_aa: CASSDRTHSGNTIYF; cdr3_nt: TGTGCCAGCAGTGACAGGACCCACTCTGGAAACACCATATATTTT
v_call: TRBV9; j_call: TRBJ1-5; clone_size: .; d_call: .; cdr3_length: 13; cdr3_aa: CASSVGSAQPQHF; cdr3_nt: TGTGCCAGCAGCGTAGGGTCTGCTCAGCCCCAGCATTTT
v_call: TRBV4-1; j_call: TRBJ1-1; clone_size: .; d_call: TRBD1; cdr3_length: 17; cdr3_aa: CASSQHGGTAMNTEAFF; cdr3_nt: TGCGCCAGCAGCCAACACGGGGGGACAGCTATGAACACTGAAGCTTTCTTT
v_call: TRBV5-6; j_call: TRBJ1-4; clone_size: .; d_call: .; cdr3_length: 17; cdr3_aa: CASSLRVMGATNEKLFF; cdr3_nt: TGTGCCAGCAGCTTGAGGGTTATGGGGGCAACTAATGAAAAACTGTTTTTT
v_call: TRBV18; j_call: TRBJ2-7; clone_size: .; d_call: TRBD2; cdr3_length: 15; cdr3_aa: CASSPPGLAGLEQYF; cdr3_nt: TGTGCCAGCTCACCACCGGGGCTAGCGGGCCTTGAGCAGTACTTC
v_call: TRBV10-3; j_call: TRBJ2-7; clone_size: .; d_call: TRBD1; cdr3_length: 14; cdr3_aa: CAIRRTGSSYEQYF; cdr3_nt: TGTGCCATCAGGCGGACAGGGAGCTCCTACGAGCAGTACTTC
v_call: TRBV5-6; j_call: TRBJ1-1; clone_size: .; d_call: .; cdr3_length: 15; cdr3_aa: CASSLFASWGSEAFF; cdr3_nt: TGTGCCAGCAGCCTCTTCGCTTCATGGGGATCTGAAGCTTTCTTT
v_call: TRBV20-1; j_call: TRBJ2-5; clone_size: .; d_call: TRBD2; cdr3_length: 11; cdr3_aa: CSAGGWETQYF; cdr3_nt: TGCAGTGCGGGAGGGTGGGAGACCCAGTACTTC
v_call: TRBV9; j_call: TRBJ2-6; clone_size: .; d_call: .; cdr3_length: 19; cdr3_aa: CASSAPRGLTFSGANVLTF; cdr3_nt: TGTGCCAGCAGCGCGCCCCGGGGGCTTACCTTCTCTGGGGCCAACGTCCTGACTTTC
v_call: TRBV10-3; j_call: TRBJ2-7; clone_size: .; d_call: .; cdr3_length: 14; cdr3_aa: CAISKIGQRDEQYF; cdr3_nt: TGTGCCATCAGCAAGATCGGACAGCGGGACGAGCAGTACTTC
v_call: TRBV6-6; j_call: TRBJ2-7; clone_size: .; d_call: .; cdr3_length: 12; cdr3_aa: CASSYMAYEQYF; cdr3_nt: TGTGCCAGCAGTTACATGGCCTACGAGCAGTACTTC
v_call: TRBV29-1; j_call: TRBJ1-6; clone_size: .; d_call: .; cdr3_length: 14; cdr3_aa: CSVESPPGNSPLHF; cdr3_nt: TGCAGCGTTGAATCCCCGCCGGGAAATTCACCCCTCCACTTT
v_call: TRBV5-4; j_call: TRBJ2-7; clone_size: .; d_call: .; cdr3_length: 11; cdr3_aa: CASSLSLEQYF; cdr3_nt: TGTGCCAGCAGCTTGTCTCTCGAGCAGTACTTC
v_call: TRBV5-1; j_call: TRBJ1-2; clone_size: .; d_call: .; cdr3_length: 14; cdr3_aa: CASSWGDGNYGYTF; cdr3_nt: TGCGCCAGCAGCTGGGGGGACGGTAACTATGGCTACACCTTC
v_call: TRBV6-1; j_call: TRBJ1-1; clone_size: .; d_call: .; cdr3_length: 11; cdr3_aa: CASNPPLEAFF; cdr3_nt: TGTGCCAGCAATCCCCCACTTGAAGCTTTCTTT
v_call: TRBV7-2; j_call: TRBJ2-7; clone_size: .; d_call: TRBD1; cdr3_length: 15; cdr3_aa: CASSPDRGASYEQYF; cdr3_nt: TGTGCCAGCAGCCCTGACAGGGGGGCCTCCTACGAGCAGTACTTC
v_call: TRBV10-3; j_call: TRBJ2-1; clone_size: .; d_call: TRBD2; cdr3_length: 16; cdr3_aa: CAIRDRSGTSVNEQFF; cdr3_nt: TGTGCCATCAGAGATCGTTCCGGGACTAGCGTGAATGAGCAGTTCTTC